Following are 10 T cell receptor beta chains from one sample sequenced in a study of T cells in Graves' hyperthyroidism and ophthalmopathy. Using RNA transcripts as the source, TCR beta CDR3 regions were amplified. An initial round of RT-PCR targeting the TCR CDR3 relied on the HTBI primer set. TCRdb itself ran the multiplex PCR reads through MiXCR, one entry per CDR3 protein. The table records about 710,000 distinct CDR3 sequences, about 16% of them present only once. Sequences were obtained from blood. The receptors shown here come from a man aged 18 to 35 with Graves' hyperthyroidism.

This clonotype was seen at least ten times. The chain combines TRBV11-2 with TRBJ2-5, with 7 bases matching TRBD2. After removal of 1 base from V and 3 bases from J, the junction contained 8 bases not matched to a gene. This CDR3 region has 16 residues. CDR1 SGHAT and CDR2 FQNNGV come from the germline V gene. CDR3: CASSLVWRGSEETQYF. CDR3 coding DNA: TGTGCCAGCAGCTTAGTATGGCGCGGGAGCGAAGAGACCCAGTACTTC. The complete variable domain, with remaining parts taken from reference TRBV11-2 and TRBJ2-5, reads EAGVAQSPRYKIIEKRQSVAFWCNPISGHATLYWYQQILGQGPKLLIQFQNNGVVDDSQLPKDRFSAERLKGVDSTLKIQPAKLEDSAVYLCASSLVWRGSEETQYFGPGTRLLVL.

This clonotype appeared a few times. V gene TRBV6-5 combines with J gene TRBJ1-2, with 9 positions matching TRBD1. V was clipped by 1 base and J by 8 bases; unmatched bases: 17. This CDR3 spans 18 amino acids. CDR1 is MNHEY, CDR2 SVGAGI, per germline. The CDR3 loop reads CASSYYGTGLQVPVGYTF. CDR3 nucleotides: TGTGCCAGCAGTTACTACGGGACAGGGCTTCAGGTCCCCGTGGGCTACACCTTC.

This clonotype was detected ten times or more. The gene calls are TRBV12-3 or TRBV12-4 and TRBJ1-1; D is undetermined. V was pared by 6 bases and J by 3 bases, with 17 bases between. The CDR3 runs to 15 residues. Written as DNA, the CDR3 is TGTGCCAGCAGCGATATAAGAGGAGAACACACTGAAGCTTTCTTT. It translates to CASSDIRGEHTEAFF.

The sample holds a few counts of this clonotype. The genes are TRBV10-3 and TRBJ1-1; D call uncertain. CDR1 ENHRY and CDR2 SYGVKD come from the germline V gene. Deletions cut 1 base from V and 1 base from J, with 19 bases between. The CDR3 consists of 18 residues. The CDR3 loop is CAISELPGSGKGNTEAFF. CDR3 sequence (DNA): TGTGCCATCAGTGAGTTGCCGGGGTCAGGTAAAGGGAACACTGAAGCTTTCTTT.

V is TRBV24-1 and J is TRBJ2-5; 9 bases are shared with TRBD1. CDR1 is KGHDR and CDR2 is SFDVKD in the germline V gene. CDR3 length equals 14 residues. Trimming cost V 5 bases and J 8 bases; bases outside gene matches: 8. The CDR3 reads CATSAWDREGTQYF. The CDR3 DNA reads as TGTGCCACCAGTGCCTGGGACAGGGAGGGAACCCAGTACTTC.

This clonotype was observed many times. This chain joins TRBV11-2 and TRBJ2-5, with D perhaps TRBD2 (5 bases). The CDR3 consists of 13 residues. Germline CDR1 is SGHAT and CDR2 is FQNNGV. The germline V and J ends were trimmed by 5 bases and 5 bases, with 12 bases remaining between them. Written as DNA, the CDR3 is TGTGCCAGCAGCGCCGGACTCGGGGAGACCCAGTACTTC. Translated, it gives CASSAGLGETQYF.

This clonotype came up many times. For the CDR3, the DNA is TGTGCCAGCTCAACTTCCCTGGGGAACACTGAAGCTTTCTTT. Its translation is CASSTSLGNTEAFF. The chain has TRBV18 and TRBJ1-1; no clear D. The V gene's germline CDR1 is KGHSH and CDR2 LQKENI. The germline V and J ends were trimmed by 5 bases and 1 base, with 11 bases remaining between them. The CDR3 covers 14 residues. Drawing the rest from reference TRBV18 and TRBJ1-1, the complete variable domain is NAGVMQNPRHLVRRRGQEARLRCSPMKGHSHVYWYRQLPEEGLKFMVYLQKENIIDESGMPKERFSAEFPKEGPSILRIQQVVRGDSAAYFCASSTSLGNTEAFFGQGTRLTVV.

Ten or more counts support this clonotype. The V gene is TRBV20-1, the J gene TRBJ1-5; TRBD1 is a possible D gene (6 bases). V lost 6 bases to trimming and J lost 1 base, with 19 bases between them. CDR3 length: 16 residues. Looked up from germline, CDR1 is DFQATT and CDR2 is SNEGSKA (reference sequence). The CDR3 nucleotides are TGCAGTGCCCTCAAGGTAGGGGGGCTCAGCAATCAGCCCCAGCATTTT. It yields the protein CSALKVGGLSNQPQHF.

This clonotype came up many times. The V and J genes are TRBV2 and TRBJ2-3; D call uncertain. The V end was cut by 7 bases, the J end by 4 bases, with 18 bases between. Germline lookup yields CDR1 SNHLY and CDR2 FYNNEI. The CDR3 runs 15 residues. CDR3 protein: CASKARSGIADTQYF. CDR3 DNA: TGTGCCAGCAAAGCCCGGAGTGGTATCGCAGATACGCAGTATTTT.

The sample holds many counts of this clonotype. The V and J genes are TRBV12-3 or TRBV12-4 and TRBJ1-2, with a possible D match to TRBD1 (6 bases). The CDR3 contains 14 residues. V lost 3 bases and J lost 4, with 12 bases in between. CDR3: CASSFRGAGYGYTF. The CDR3 nucleotides are TGTGCCAGCAGTTTCCGGGGGGCAGGCTATGGCTACACCTTC.